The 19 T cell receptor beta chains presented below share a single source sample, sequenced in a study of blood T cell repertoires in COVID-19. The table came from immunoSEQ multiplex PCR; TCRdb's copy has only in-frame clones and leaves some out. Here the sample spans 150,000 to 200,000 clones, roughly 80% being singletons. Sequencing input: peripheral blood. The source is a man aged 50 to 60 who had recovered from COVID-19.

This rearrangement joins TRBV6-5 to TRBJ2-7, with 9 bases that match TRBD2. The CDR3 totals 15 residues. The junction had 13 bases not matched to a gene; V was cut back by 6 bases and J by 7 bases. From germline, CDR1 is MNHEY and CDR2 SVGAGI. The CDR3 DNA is TGTGCCAGCAGAGAGGTAGGACTAGCGAATTCGGAGCAGTACTTC. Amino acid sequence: CASREVGLANSEQYF.

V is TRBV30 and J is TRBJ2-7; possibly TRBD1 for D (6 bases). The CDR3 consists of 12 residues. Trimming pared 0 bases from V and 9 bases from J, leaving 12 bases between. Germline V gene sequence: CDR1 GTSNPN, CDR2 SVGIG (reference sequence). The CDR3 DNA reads TGTGCCTGGAGTGTACCCCCACAGGGGCAGTACTTC. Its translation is CAWSVPPQGQYF.

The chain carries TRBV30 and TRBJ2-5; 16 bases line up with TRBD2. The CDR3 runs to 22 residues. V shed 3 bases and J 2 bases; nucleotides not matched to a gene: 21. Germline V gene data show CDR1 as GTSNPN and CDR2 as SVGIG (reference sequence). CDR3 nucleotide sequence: TGTGCCTGGAGGGGAATGAATCTTATTCCCGGGACTAGCGGGGGGGGGCAAGAGACCCAGTACTTC. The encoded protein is CAWRGMNLIPGTSGGGQETQYF.

In DNA, the CDR3 is TGTGCCAGCAGTGAGCGGGGGCGCGGGAACACTGAAGCTTTCTTT. Translation: CASSERGRGNTEAFF. The V gene is TRBV25-1, the J gene TRBJ1-1; weak D call: TRBD1 (6 bases). Germline CDR1 MGHDK, CDR2 SYGVNS. V was clipped by 3 bases and J by 1 base, with 12 bases between them. The CDR3 is made up of 15 amino acids.

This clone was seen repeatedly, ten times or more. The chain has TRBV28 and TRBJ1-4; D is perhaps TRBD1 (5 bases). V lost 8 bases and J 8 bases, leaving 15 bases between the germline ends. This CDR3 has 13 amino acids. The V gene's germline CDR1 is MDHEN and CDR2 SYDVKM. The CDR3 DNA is TGTGCCAGCGGGGAAGGGGCCTGGGAAAAACTGTTTTTT. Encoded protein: CASGEGAWEKLFF.

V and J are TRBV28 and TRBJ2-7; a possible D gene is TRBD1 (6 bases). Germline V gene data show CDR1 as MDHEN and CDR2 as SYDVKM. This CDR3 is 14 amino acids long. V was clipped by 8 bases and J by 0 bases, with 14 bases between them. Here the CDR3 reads CASYPGGFSYEQYF. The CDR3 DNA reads TGTGCCAGCTACCCTGGGGGCTTCTCCTACGAGCAGTACTTC.

This CDR3 is CASSLSPGSGELFF. The CDR3 DNA is TGTGCCAGCAGCTTAAGTCCGGGTTCAGGGGAGCTGTTTTTT. This sequence joins TRBV7-3 and TRBJ2-2; the D is unclear. From germline, CDR1 is SGHTA and CDR2 FQGTGA. The CDR3 extends over 14 amino acids. The germline V and J ends were trimmed by 1 base and 8 bases, with 11 bases remaining between them. Filled out from reference TRBV7-3 and TRBJ2-2, the complete variable domain reads GAGVSQTPSNKVTEKGKYVELRCDPISGHTALYWYRQSLGQGPEFLIYFQGTGAADDSGLPNDRFFAVRPEGSVSTLKIQRTERGDSAVYLCASSLSPGSGELFFGEGSRLTVL.

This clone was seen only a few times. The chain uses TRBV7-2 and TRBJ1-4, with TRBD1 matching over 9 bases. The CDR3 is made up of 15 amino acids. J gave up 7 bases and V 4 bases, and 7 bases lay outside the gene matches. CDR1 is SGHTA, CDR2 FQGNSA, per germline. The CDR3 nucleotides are TGTGCCAGCAGCTCGGACAGGGGTTTTGTTGAAAAACTGTTTTTT. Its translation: CASSSDRGFVEKLFF.

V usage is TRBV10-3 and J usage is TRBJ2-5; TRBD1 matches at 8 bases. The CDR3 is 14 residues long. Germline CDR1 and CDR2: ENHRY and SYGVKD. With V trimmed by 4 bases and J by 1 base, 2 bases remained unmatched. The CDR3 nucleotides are TGTGCCATCAGTGCCGGGACAGGCCAAGAGACCCAGTACTTC. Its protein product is CAISAGTGQETQYF.

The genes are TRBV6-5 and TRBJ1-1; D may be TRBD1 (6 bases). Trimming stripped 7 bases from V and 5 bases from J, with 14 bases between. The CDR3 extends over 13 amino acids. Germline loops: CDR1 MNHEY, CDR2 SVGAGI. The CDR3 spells CASNGGRWTEAFF. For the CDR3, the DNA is TGTGCCAGCAACGGGGGGCGTTGGACTGAAGCTTTCTTT.

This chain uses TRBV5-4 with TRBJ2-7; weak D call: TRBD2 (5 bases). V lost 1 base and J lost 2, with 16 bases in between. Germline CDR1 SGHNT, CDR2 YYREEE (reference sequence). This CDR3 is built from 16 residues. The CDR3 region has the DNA TGTGCCAGCAGCTTGATCTCGGGGAATATACCCTACGAGCAGTACTTC. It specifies CASSLISGNIPYEQYF.

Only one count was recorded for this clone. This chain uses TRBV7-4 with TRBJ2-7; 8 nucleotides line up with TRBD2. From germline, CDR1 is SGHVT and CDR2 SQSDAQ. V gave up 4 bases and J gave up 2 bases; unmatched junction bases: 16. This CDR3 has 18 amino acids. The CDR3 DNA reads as TGTGCCAGCAGCTACAAAGAGGCATCGGGACTAGGACCCTACGAGCAGTACTTC. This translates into CASSYKEASGLGPYEQYF.

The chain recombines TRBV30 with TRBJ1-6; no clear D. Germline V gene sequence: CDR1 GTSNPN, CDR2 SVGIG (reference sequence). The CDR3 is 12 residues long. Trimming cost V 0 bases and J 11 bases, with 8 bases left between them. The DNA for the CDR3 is TGTGCCTGGAGTGTACGCGGAGCACCCCTCCACTTT. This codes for CAWSVRGAPLHF.

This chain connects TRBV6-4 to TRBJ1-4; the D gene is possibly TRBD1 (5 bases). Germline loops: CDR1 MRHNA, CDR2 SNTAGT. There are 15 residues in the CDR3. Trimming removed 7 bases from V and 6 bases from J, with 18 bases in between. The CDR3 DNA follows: TGTGCCAGCACCGACAGCGGGACCATGGATGAAAAACTGTTTTTT. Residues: CASTDSGTMDEKLFF.

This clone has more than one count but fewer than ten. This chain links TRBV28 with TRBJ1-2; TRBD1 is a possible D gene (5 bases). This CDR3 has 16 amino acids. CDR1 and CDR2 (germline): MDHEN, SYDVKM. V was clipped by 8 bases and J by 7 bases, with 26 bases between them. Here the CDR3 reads CASSRLGGASISGYTF. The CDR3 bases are TGTGCCAGCTCGCGTCTTGGAGGGGCTAGCATAAGTGGCTACACCTTC.

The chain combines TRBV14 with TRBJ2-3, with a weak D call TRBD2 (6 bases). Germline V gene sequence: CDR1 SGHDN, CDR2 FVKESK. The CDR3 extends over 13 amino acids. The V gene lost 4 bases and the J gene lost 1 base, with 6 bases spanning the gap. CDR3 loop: CASSLAGTDTQYF. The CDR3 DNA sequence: TGTGCCAGCAGCCTAGCGGGCACAGATACGCAGTATTTT. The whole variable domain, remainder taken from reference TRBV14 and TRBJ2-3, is EAGVTQFPSHSVIEKGQTVTLRCDPISGHDNLYWYRRVMGKEIKFLLHFVKESKQDESGMPNNRFLAERTGGTYSTLKVQPAELEDSGVYFCASSLAGTDTQYFGPGTRLTVL.

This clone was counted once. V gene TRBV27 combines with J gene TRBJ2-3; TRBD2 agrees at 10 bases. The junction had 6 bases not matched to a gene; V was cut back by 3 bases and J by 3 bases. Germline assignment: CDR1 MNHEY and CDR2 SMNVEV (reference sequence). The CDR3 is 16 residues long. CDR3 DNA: TGTGCCAGCAGTTTCCGGACTAGCGGTGGTACAGATACGCAGTATTTT. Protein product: CASSFRTSGGTDTQYF.

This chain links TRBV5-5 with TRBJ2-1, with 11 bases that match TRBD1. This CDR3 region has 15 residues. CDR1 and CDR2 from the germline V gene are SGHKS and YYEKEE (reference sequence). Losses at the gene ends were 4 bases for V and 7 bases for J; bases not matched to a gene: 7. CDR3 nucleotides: TGTGCCAGCAGCATACGGGACAGGGGGATAAATGAGCAGTTCTTC. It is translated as CASSIRDRGINEQFF.

The CDR3 bases are TGTGCCTGGACCCGGGGAGGGACGAACACCGGGGAGCTGTTTTTT. It specifies CAWTRGGTNTGELFF. This sequence joins TRBV30 and TRBJ2-2, with TRBD2 identical over 7 bases. Germline lookup yields CDR1 GTSNPN and CDR2 SVGIG (reference sequence). This CDR3 has 15 residues. Germline trimming cut 4 bases from V and 0 bases from J; bases unmatched to any gene: 5.